This T cell receptor (beta chain) comes out of a study of T cell changes during pregnancy in multiple sclerosis. Data came from immunoSEQ multiplex PCR; TCRdb stores just in-frame clones and leaves some out. The sample lists around 70,000 clones; approximately 92% were seen once. Germline CDR1 reads SEHNR; CDR2 reads FQNEAQ (reference sequence). The CDR3 runs 15 residues. The trim removed 1 base at V and 6 bases at J, leaving 4 bases unmatched. The sample here was peripheral blood, taken before pregnancy. The genes are TRBV7-9 and TRBJ2-1; 9 nucleotides match TRBD2. The sequence was collected from a female donor with multiple sclerosis, enrolled in a pregnancy study. The CDR3 nucleotides read TGTGCCAGCAGCTTAGTAGGGACTAGCTTCAATGAGCAGTTCTTC. It is translated as CASSLVGTSFNEQFF. Drawing the rest from reference TRBV7-9 and TRBJ2-1, the complete variable domain is DTGVSQNPRHKITKRGQNVTFRCDPISEHNRLYWYRQTLGQGPEFLTYFQNEAQLEKSRLLSDRFSAERPKGSFSTLEIQRTEQGDSAMYLCASSLVGTSFNEQFFGPGTRLTVL.